Presented here are 25 T cell receptor beta chains from one specimen sequenced in a study of blood T cell repertoires in COVID-19. The assay was immunoSEQ multiplex PCR, and TCRdb's table has in-frame clones only and misses some. The sample has about 350,000 clones, approximately 90% seen once; the top ten hold 3.9%. The sequencing input was peripheral blood. These receptors were obtained from an older woman with COVID-19, enrolled during active disease.

DNA of the CDR3: TGTGCCAGCAGCCGGACAGGGGCCACTGAAGCTTTCTTT. This encodes CASSRTGATEAFF. This chain uses TRBV7-8 with TRBJ1-1; TRBD1 matches at 9 bases. CDR1 and CDR2 from the germline V gene are SGHVS and FQNEAQ. V lost 5 bases to trimming and J lost 4 bases; unmatched junction nucleotides: 2. The CDR3 contains 13 residues.

The V and J genes are TRBV10-2 and TRBJ1-1; the D is unclear. V gave up 3 bases and J gave up 6 bases, with 11 bases separating them. From germline, CDR1 is WSHSY and CDR2 SAAADI. There are 13 residues in the CDR3. The CDR3 sequence: CASSEATAAEAFF. CDR3 in DNA: TGCGCCAGCAGTGAAGCGACCGCCGCTGAAGCTTTCTTT.

This clone appeared once. The J gene is TRBJ2-5, the V gene TRBV19; weak D call: TRBD1 (6 bases). CDR3 length: 15 amino acids. Germline V gene sequence: CDR1 LNHDA, CDR2 SQIVND (reference sequence). V was cut by 3 bases and J by 1 base, with 12 bases left in between. The CDR3 DNA sequence: TGTGCCAGTAGTATGACAGGACCCTCCCAAGAGACCCAGTACTTC. As protein: CASSMTGPSQETQYF.

The V call is TRBV5-1, the J call TRBJ1-2; D is ambiguous. Germline-derived CDR1 and CDR2 are SGHRS and YFSETQ. This CDR3 region has 14 residues. Trimming stripped 4 bases from V and 3 bases from J, with 13 bases between. In DNA, the CDR3 is TGCGCCAGCAGCCACCAACAGAGAGACTATGGCTACACCTTC. Protein product: CASSHQQRDYGYTF. The full variable domain, completed using reference TRBV5-1 and TRBJ1-2, is KAGVTQTPRYLIKTRGQQVTLSCSPISGHRSVSWYQQTPGQGLQFLFEYFSETQRNKGNFPGRFSGRQFSNSRSEMNVSTLELGDSALYLCASSHQQRDYGYTFGSGTRLTVV.

CDR3 bases: TGTGCCACCGCAGGAACTAGCACAGATACGCAGTATTTT. Translating gives CATAGTSTDTQYF. The rearrangement links TRBV24-1 to TRBJ2-3, with unresolved D. The length of the CDR3 is 13 residues. V gave up 9 bases and J gave up 0 bases, with 9 bases separating them. CDR1 and CDR2 from the germline V gene are KGHDR and SFDVKD.

V gene TRBV7-7 combines with J gene TRBJ2-1, with 8 bases fitting TRBD1. CDR3 length: 15 amino acids. CDR1 and CDR2 from the germline V gene are SSHAT and FNYEAQ (reference sequence). V dropped 2 bases and J dropped 5; count of bases not matched to a gene: 5. CDR3 DNA sequence: TGTGCCAGCAGCTTAACAGGGGGACGAAACAATGAGCAGTTCTTC. This sequence encodes CASSLTGGRNNEQFF.

As DNA, the CDR3 is TGCAGCGTTCTGGCGGGGCCTCGTTACCAAGAGACCCAGTACTTC. Translated: CSVLAGPRYQETQYF. V gene TRBV29-1 combines with J gene TRBJ2-5, with D maybe TRBD2 (6 bases). Germline lookup yields CDR1 SQVTM and CDR2 ANQGSEA. Trimming pared 5 bases from V and 0 bases from J, leaving 16 bases between. The length of the CDR3 is 15 residues.

Written as DNA, the CDR3 is TGTGCCAGCTCACCCCCCGGGACAGTGAACACTGAAGCTTTCTTT. As protein: CASSPPGTVNTEAFF. The rearrangement uses TRBV18 and TRBJ1-1, with 7 bases identical to TRBD1. In germline, CDR1 is KGHSH, CDR2 LQKENI. Losses at the gene ends were 3 bases for V and 0 bases for J; bases not matched to a gene: 4. There are 15 residues in the CDR3.

V gene TRBV9 combines with J gene TRBJ1-1, with 7 positions matching TRBD1. The germline gives CDR1 SGDLS, CDR2 YYNGEE. V lost 2 bases to trimming and J lost 0 bases; unmatched junction nucleotides: 4. The CDR3 is made up of 15 amino acids. Written as DNA, the CDR3 is TGTGCCAGCAGCGTGGGACAGTTCATGAACACTGAAGCTTTCTTT. Translating it yields CASSVGQFMNTEAFF.

The chain uses TRBV5-1 and TRBJ1-6; D gene ambiguous. The CDR3 length is 14 residues. Trimming shortened V by 3 bases and J by 0 bases, and 4 bases separated the two germline ends. The germline V gene has CDR1 SGHRS and CDR2 YFSETQ. The CDR3 DNA sequence: TGCGCCAGCAGCTCGAGCTCCTATAATTCACCCCTCCACTTT. Protein product: CASSSSSYNSPLHF.

The J gene is TRBJ1-3, the V gene TRBV6-6, with 8 bases lining up with TRBD1. Germline V gene lookup returns CDR1 MNHNY and CDR2 SVGAGI (reference sequence). V shed 4 bases, J shed 10 bases, and the junction held 3 bases outside the gene matches. This CDR3 has 12 amino acids. CDR3 sequence reads: CASSSGGYTIYF. As DNA, the CDR3 is TGTGCCAGCAGTTCAGGGGGCTATACCATATATTTT.

The rearrangement joins TRBV5-1 to TRBJ2-5; TRBD2 aligns across 9 bases. Germline assignment: CDR1 SGHRS and CDR2 YFSETQ. This CDR3 has 17 residues. V was pared by 0 bases and J by 1 base, with 7 bases of the junction left unmatched. CDR3 sequence reads: CASSLDPAGGVQETQYF. The CDR3 nucleotides are TGCGCCAGCAGCTTGGACCCGGCGGGGGGGGTCCAAGAGACCCAGTACTTC.

The CDR3 coding sequence is TGTGCCAGCAGTTTGGAGCCGGGTCAGCCCCAGCATTTT. As protein: CASSLEPGQPQHF. The genes are TRBV12-3 or TRBV12-4 and TRBJ1-5; D not certain. CDR3 length: 13 amino acids. The V end was cut by 3 bases, the J end by 6 bases, with 9 bases between.

The chain is built from TRBV3-1 (or the pseudogene TRBV3-2) and TRBJ1-1; 7 bases align to TRBD1. J was trimmed by 1 base and V by 2 bases; bases with no gene match: 4. This CDR3 is built from 15 residues. Germline V gene sequence: CDR1 LGHDT, CDR2 YNNKEL (reference sequence). The CDR3 nucleotides are TGTGCCAGCAGCCAAAGGGACAGCCCGAACACTGAAGCTTTCTTT. Translating gives CASSQRDSPNTEAFF.

J is TRBJ2-7 and V is TRBV6-6; D may be TRBD1 (6 bases). Trimming took off 4 bases at V and 0 bases at J, with 7 bases between the two ends. The CDR3 has 13 amino acids. CDR1 and CDR2 from the germline V gene are MNHNY and SVGAGI (reference sequence). CDR3 coding DNA: TGTGCCAGCAGTTGGGACAACTCCTACGAGCAGTACTTC. Amino acid sequence: CASSWDNSYEQYF.

This sequence joins TRBV2 and TRBJ1-2; TRBD1 agrees at 8 bases. CDR1 and CDR2 (germline): SNHLY, FYNNEI. V was pared by 4 bases and J by 7 bases, with 11 bases of the junction left unmatched. This CDR3 is 15 amino acids long. The CDR3 sequence: CASSGGQAGISGYTF. CDR3 DNA sequence: TGTGCCAGCAGTGGGGGACAGGCCGGGATCTCTGGCTACACCTTC.

The V gene is TRBV7-9, the J gene TRBJ2-2; no clear D gene. Looked up from germline, CDR1 is SEHNR and CDR2 is FQNEAQ (reference sequence). V was clipped by 3 bases and J by 7 bases, with 9 bases between them. CDR3 length: 13 amino acids. For the CDR3, the DNA is TGTGCCAGCAGCTTTTCTGGCGGCGGGGAGCTGTTTTTT. Its protein product is CASSFSGGGELFF.

This clone was seen just once. The CDR3 reads CASISAGELFF. The CDR3 nucleotides read TGTGCCAGCATATCGGCCGGGGAGCTGTTTTTT. The chain uses TRBV6-5 and TRBJ2-2, with D unclear. V lost 7 bases to trimming and J lost 6 bases, with 6 bases between them. The germline gives CDR1 MNHEY, CDR2 SVGAGI. The CDR3 runs to 11 residues.

This clone was seen a single time. The chain is built from TRBV10-3 and TRBJ2-3; 9 nucleotides match TRBD1. The CDR3 has 14 residues. The junction had 7 bases not matched to a gene; V was cut back by 6 bases and J by 6 bases. Germline loops: CDR1 ENHRY, CDR2 SYGVKD. The CDR3 bases are TGTGCCATCAGCTCGGGACAGGGATGGGATACGCAGTATTTT. As protein: CAISSGQGWDTQYF.

The chain recombines TRBV7-9 with TRBJ1-5, with D perhaps TRBD1 (6 bases). This CDR3 has 15 amino acids. Trimming took off 4 bases at V and 2 bases at J, with 12 bases between the two ends. Per the germline V gene, CDR1 is SEHNR and CDR2 is FQNEAQ (reference sequence). The CDR3 loop reads CASSSQGFGNQPQHF. The CDR3 DNA follows: TGTGCCAGCAGCTCACAGGGCTTTGGCAATCAGCCCCAGCATTTT.

This chain connects TRBV3-1 (or the pseudogene TRBV3-2) to TRBJ1-2; D unclear. The CDR3 loop spans 16 amino acids. The ends were cut back, 0 bases at V and 6 bases at J, with 17 bases in the middle. CDR1 is LGHDT and CDR2 is YNNKEL in the germline V gene (reference sequence). The CDR3 nucleotides are TGTGCCAGCAGCCAAGATTTGATTCTCGCAACTAATGGCTACACCTTC. This encodes CASSQDLILATNGYTF.

V and J are TRBV5-1 and TRBJ1-1; 12 bases agree with TRBD1. This CDR3 has 12 residues. J lost 14 bases, V lost 0 bases, and 2 bases had no gene match. Germline CDR1 reads SGHRS; CDR2 reads YFSETQ. The CDR3 reads CASSLEGQGAFF. The CDR3 coding sequence is TGCGCCAGCAGCTTGGAGGGACAGGGGGCCTTCTTT.

V is TRBV5-1 and J is TRBJ1-6; D not certain. V was trimmed by 5 bases and J by 2 bases, leaving 14 bases between them. Per the germline V gene, CDR1 is SGHRS and CDR2 is YFSETQ. CDR3 length: 16 residues. CDR3 loop: CASRATLGPYNSPLHF. CDR3 nucleotide sequence: TGCGCCAGCAGGGCAACCCTTGGGCCCTATAATTCACCCCTCCACTTT.

The V and J genes are TRBV7-8 and TRBJ1-2, with 9 bases that match TRBD1. Trimming cost V 2 bases and J 3 bases; bases outside gene matches: 1. From germline, CDR1 is SGHVS and CDR2 FQNEAQ. The CDR3 is 14 residues long. The DNA for the CDR3 is TGTGCCAGCAGCTTATGGACAGGGGACTATGGCTACACCTTC. Protein sequence: CASSLWTGDYGYTF.

The chain couples TRBV10-1 to TRBJ1-1; TRBD1 aligns across 9 bases. This CDR3 has 13 residues. Trimming took 6 bases from V and 3 from J; bases not matched to a gene: 2. The V gene's germline CDR1 is WNHNN and CDR2 SYGVQD (reference sequence). The CDR3 nucleotides are TGCGCCAGCAGCCGGGACAGGGACACTGAAGCTTTCTTT. It specifies CASSRDRDTEAFF.